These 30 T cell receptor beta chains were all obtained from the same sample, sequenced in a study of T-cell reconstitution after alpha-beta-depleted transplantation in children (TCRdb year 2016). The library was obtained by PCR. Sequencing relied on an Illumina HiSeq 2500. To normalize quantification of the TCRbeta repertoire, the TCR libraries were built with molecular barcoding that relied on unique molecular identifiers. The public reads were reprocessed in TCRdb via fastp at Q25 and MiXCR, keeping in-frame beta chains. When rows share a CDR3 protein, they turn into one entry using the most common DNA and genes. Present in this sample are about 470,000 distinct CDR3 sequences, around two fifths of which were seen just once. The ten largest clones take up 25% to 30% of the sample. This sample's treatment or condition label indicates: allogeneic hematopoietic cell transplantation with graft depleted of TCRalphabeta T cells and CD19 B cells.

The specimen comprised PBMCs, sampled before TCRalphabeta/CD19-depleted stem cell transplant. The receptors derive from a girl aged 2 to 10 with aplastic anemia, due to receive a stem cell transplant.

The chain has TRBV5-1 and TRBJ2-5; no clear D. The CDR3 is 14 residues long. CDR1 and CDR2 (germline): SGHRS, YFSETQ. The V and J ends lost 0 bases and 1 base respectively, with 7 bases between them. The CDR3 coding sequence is TGCGCCAGCAGCTTGGGTCGATTCCAAGAGACCCAGTACTTC. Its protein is CASSLGRFQETQYF. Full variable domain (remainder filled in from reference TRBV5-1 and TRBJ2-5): KAGVTQTPRYLIKTRGQQVTLSCSPISGHRSVSWYQQTPGQGLQFLFEYFSETQRNKGNFPGRFSGRQFSNSRSEMNVSTLELGDSALYLCASSLGRFQETQYFGPGTRLLVL.

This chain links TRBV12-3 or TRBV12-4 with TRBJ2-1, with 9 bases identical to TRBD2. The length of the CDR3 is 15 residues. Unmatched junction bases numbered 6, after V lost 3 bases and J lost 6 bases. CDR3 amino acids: CASSFLAGVGNEQFF. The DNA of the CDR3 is TGTGCCAGCAGTTTCTTAGCGGGGGTGGGCAATGAGCAGTTCTTC.

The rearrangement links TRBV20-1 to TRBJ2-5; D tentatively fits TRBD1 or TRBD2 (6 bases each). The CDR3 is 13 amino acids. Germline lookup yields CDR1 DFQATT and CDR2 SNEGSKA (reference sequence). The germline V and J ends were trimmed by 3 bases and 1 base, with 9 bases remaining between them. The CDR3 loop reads CSASRGAQETQYF. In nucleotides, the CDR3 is TGCAGTGCTAGTAGGGGGGCCCAAGAGACCCAGTACTTC.

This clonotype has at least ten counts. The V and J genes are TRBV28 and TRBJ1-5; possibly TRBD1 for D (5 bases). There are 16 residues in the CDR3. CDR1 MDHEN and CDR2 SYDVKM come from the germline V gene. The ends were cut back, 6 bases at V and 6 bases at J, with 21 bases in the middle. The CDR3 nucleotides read TGTGCCAGCAGCCGAACAGGTGGGAGTACCGGTCAGCCCCAGCATTTT. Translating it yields CASSRTGGSTGQPQHF.

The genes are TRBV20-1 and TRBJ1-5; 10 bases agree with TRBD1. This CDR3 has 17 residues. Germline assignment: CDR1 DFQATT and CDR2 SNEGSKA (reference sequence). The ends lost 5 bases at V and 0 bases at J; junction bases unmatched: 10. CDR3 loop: CSALGQGGGNSNQPQHF. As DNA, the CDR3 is TGCAGTGCTTTAGGACAGGGGGGGGGCAATAGCAATCAGCCCCAGCATTTT.

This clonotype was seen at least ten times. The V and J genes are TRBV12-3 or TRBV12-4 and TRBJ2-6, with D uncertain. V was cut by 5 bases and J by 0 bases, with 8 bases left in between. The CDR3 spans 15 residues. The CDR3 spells CASSRLGSGANVLTF. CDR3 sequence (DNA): TGTGCCAGCAGTCGCCTGGGCTCTGGGGCCAACGTCCTGACTTTC.

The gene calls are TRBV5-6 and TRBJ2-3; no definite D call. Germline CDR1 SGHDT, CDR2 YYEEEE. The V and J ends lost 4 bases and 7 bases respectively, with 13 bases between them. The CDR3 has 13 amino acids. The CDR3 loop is CASSPSNLYTQYF. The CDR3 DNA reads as TGTGCCAGCAGCCCCTCGAATCTATATACGCAGTATTTT.

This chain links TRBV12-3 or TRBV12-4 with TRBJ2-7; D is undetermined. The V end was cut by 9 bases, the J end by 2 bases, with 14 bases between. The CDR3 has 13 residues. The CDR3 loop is CASTVAEAYEQYF. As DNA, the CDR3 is TGTGCCAGTACCGTCGCGGAAGCCTACGAGCAGTACTTC.

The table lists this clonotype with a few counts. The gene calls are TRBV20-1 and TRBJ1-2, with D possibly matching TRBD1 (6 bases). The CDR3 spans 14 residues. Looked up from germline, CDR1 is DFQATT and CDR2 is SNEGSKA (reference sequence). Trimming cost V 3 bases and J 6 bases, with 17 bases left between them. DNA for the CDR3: TGCAGTGCTAGCGCCTCAGGGGTCTGGGATGGCTACACCTTC. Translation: CSASASGVWDGYTF.

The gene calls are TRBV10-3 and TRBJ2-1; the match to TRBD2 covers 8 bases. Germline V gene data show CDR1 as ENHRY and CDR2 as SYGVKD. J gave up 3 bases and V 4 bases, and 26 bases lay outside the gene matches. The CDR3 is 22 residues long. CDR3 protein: CAISGGGRLIRGHAIGYNEQFF. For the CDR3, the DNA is TGTGCCATCAGTGGAGGCGGGAGGCTCATCAGGGGACACGCGATCGGCTACAATGAGCAGTTCTTC.

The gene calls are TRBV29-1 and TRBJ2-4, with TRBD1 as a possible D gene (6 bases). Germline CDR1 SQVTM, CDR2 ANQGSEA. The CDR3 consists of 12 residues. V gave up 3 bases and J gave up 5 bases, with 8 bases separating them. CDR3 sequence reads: CSVDPGENIQYF. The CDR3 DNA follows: TGCAGCGTTGACCCAGGGGAAAACATTCAGTACTTC. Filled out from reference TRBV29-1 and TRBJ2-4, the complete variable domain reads SAVISQKPSRDICQRGTSLTIQCQVDSQVTMMFWYRQQPGQSLTLIATANQGSEATYESGFVIDKFPISRPNLTFSTLTVSNMSPEDSSIYLCSVDPGENIQYFGAGTRLSVL.

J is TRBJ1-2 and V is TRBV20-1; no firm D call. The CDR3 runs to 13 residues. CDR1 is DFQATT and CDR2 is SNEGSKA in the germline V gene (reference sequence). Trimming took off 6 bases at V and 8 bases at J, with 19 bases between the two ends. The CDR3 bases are TGCAGTGCCGGCGGGCCCAATTATTCGGGCTACACCTTC. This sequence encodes CSAGGPNYSGYTF.

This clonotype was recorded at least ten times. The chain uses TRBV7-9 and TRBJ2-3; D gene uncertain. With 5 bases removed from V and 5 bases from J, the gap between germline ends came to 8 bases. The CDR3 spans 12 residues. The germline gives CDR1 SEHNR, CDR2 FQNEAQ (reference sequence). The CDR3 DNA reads TGTGCCAGCAGCCCCCTCGGAGATACGCAGTATTTT. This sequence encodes CASSPLGDTQYF.

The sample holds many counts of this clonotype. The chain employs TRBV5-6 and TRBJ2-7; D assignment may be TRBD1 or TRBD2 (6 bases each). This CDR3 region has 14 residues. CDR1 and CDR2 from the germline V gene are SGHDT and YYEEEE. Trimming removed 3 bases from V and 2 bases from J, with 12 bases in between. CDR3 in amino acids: CASSSPGAAYEQYF. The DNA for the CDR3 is TGTGCCAGCAGCTCGCCGGGGGCGGCCTACGAGCAGTACTTC.

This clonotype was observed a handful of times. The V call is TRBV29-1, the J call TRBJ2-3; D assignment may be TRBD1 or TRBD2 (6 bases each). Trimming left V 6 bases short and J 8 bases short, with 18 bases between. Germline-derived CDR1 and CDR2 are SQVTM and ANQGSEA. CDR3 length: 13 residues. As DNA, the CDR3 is TGCAGCGTCTTACAATCGAAGGGGGGTACGCAGTATTTT. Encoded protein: CSVLQSKGGTQYF.

For the CDR3, the DNA is TGTGCCTGCCCAGGGGGGGTAAACAATGAGCAGTTCTTC. As protein: CACPGGVNNEQFF. V is TRBV6-1 and J is TRBJ2-1; D is tentatively TRBD1 or TRBD2 (7 bases each). The V end was cut by 11 bases, the J end by 5 bases, with 16 bases between. Germline V gives CDR1 MNHNS, CDR2 SASEGT. The CDR3 covers 13 residues.

CDR3 sequence: CSAEQPRDYGYTF. The DNA of the CDR3 is TGCAGTGCTGAACAGCCTCGGGACTATGGCTACACCTTC. The chain has TRBV20-1 and TRBJ1-2; D is unclear. The CDR3 sequence is 13 residues long. V lost 5 bases and J lost 3, with 13 bases in between. CDR1 is DFQATT and CDR2 is SNEGSKA in the germline V gene (reference sequence).

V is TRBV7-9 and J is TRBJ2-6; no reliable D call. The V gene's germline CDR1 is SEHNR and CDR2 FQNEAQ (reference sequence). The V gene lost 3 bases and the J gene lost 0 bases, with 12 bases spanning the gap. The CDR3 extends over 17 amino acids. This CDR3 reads CASSLSVENSGANVLTF. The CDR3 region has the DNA TGTGCCAGCAGCTTGAGCGTGGAAAACTCTGGGGCCAACGTCCTGACTTTC.

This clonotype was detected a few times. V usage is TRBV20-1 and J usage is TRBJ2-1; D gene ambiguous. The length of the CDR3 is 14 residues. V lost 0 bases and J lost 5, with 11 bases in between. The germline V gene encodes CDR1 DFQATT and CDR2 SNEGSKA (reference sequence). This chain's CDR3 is CSARDFFFDNEQFF. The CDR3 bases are TGCAGTGCTAGAGATTTTTTTTTCGACAATGAGCAGTTCTTC.

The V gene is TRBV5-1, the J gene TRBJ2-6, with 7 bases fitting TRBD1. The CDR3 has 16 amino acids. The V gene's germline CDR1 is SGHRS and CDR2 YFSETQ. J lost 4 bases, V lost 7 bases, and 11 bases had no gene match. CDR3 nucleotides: TGCGCCAGCTGGGACGGACAGGCGAACGGGGCCAACGTCCTGACTTTC. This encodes CASWDGQANGANVLTF.

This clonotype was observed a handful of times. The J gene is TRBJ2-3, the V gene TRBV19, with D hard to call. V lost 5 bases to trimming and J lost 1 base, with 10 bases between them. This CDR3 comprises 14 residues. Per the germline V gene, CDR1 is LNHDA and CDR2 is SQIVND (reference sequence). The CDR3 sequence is CASSLVQGTDTQYF. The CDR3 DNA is TGTGCCAGTAGTTTGGTTCAAGGCACAGATACGCAGTATTTT.

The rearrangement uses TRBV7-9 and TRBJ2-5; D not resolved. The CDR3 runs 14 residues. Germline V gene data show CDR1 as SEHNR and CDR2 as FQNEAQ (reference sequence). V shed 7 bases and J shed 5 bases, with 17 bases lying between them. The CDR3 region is CASINDWIGETQYF. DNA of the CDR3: TGTGCCAGCATCAATGATTGGATTGGGGAGACCCAGTACTTC.

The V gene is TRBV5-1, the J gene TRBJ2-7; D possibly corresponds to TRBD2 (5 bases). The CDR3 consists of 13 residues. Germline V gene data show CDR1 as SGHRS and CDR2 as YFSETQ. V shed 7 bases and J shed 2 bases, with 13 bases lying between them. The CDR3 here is CASLRPGTYEQYF. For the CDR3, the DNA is TGCGCCAGCCTTAGGCCGGGAACCTACGAGCAGTACTTC. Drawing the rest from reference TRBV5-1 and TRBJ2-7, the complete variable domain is KAGVTQTPRYLIKTRGQQVTLSCSPISGHRSVSWYQQTPGQGLQFLFEYFSETQRNKGNFPGRFSGRQFSNSRSEMNVSTLELGDSALYLCASLRPGTYEQYFGPGTRLTVT.

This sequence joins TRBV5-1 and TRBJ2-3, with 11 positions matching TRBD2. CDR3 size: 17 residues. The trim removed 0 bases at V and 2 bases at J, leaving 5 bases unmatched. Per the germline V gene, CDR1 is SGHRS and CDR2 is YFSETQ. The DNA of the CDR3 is TGCGCCAGCAGCTTGGGGACTAGCGGGTTTCCCACAGATACGCAGTATTTT. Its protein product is CASSLGTSGFPTDTQYF.

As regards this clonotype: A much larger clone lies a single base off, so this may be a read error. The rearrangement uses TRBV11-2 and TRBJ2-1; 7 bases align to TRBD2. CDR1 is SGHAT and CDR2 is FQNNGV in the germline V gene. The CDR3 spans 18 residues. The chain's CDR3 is CASSLGFTSAFSYNELFF. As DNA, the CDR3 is TGTGCCAGCAGCTTAGGGTTTACTAGCGCCTTTTCCTACAATGAGCTGTTCTTC.

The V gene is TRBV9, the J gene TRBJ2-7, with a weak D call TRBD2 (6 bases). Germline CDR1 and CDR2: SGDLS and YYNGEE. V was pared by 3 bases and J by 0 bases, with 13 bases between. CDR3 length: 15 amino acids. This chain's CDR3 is CASSDGSGASYEQYF. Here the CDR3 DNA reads TGTGCCAGCAGCGACGGGAGCGGAGCCTCCTACGAGCAGTACTTC.

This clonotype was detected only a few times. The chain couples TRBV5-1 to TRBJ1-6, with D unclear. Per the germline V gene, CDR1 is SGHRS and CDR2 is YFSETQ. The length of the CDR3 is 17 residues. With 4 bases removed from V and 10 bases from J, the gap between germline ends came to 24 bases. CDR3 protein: CASSPEVGSRVRSPLHF. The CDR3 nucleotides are TGCGCCAGCAGCCCTGAAGTCGGGAGTAGGGTACGATCACCCCTCCACTTT. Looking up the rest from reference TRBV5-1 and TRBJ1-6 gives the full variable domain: KAGVTQTPRYLIKTRGQQVTLSCSPISGHRSVSWYQQTPGQGLQFLFEYFSETQRNKGNFPGRFSGRQFSNSRSEMNVSTLELGDSALYLCASSPEVGSRVRSPLHFGNGTRLTVT.

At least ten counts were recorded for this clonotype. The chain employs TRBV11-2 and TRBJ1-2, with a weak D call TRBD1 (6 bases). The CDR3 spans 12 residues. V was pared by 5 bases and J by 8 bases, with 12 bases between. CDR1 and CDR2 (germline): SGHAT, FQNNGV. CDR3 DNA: TGTGCCAGCAGCCGGCAGGGGCAGGGCTACACCTTC. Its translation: CASSRQGQGYTF.

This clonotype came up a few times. CDR3: CASSPGADYEQYF. The CDR3 DNA reads as TGTGCCAGCTCACCCGGCGCGGATTACGAGCAGTACTTC. The genes are TRBV18 and TRBJ2-7; the D is unclear. Germline V gives CDR1 KGHSH, CDR2 LQKENI. Trimming took 3 bases from V and 4 from J, leaving 10 bases between them. CDR3 length: 13 amino acids.

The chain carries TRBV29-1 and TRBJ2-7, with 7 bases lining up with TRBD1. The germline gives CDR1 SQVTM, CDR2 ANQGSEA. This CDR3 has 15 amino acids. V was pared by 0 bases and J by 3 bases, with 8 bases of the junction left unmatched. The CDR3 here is CSVEEWETGNYEQYF. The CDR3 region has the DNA TGCAGCGTTGAAGAGTGGGAGACAGGGAACTACGAGCAGTACTTC.